The 12 T cell receptor beta chains in this list originate from one sample, sequenced in a study of T-cell reconstitution after alpha-beta-depleted transplantation in children. Preparation of the TCRbeta library used unique molecular identifiers. MiXCR, run by TCRdb on the PCR reads, gives a single entry per CDR3 protein. The table includes some 600,000 distinct CDR3 sequences, over 10% detected once. The starting material was PBMCs, mostly from graft donor cells, obtained 360 days after TCRalphabeta/CD19-depleted stem cell transplant. The receptors derive from a male patient younger than 18 who had a stem cell transplant for acute myeloid leukemia, so the T cells may come from the graft donor.

CDR3 in amino acids: CASSRGQGANVQPQHF. CDR3 DNA sequence: TGTGCCAGCAGCCGCGGACAGGGGGCGAACGTTCAGCCCCAGCATTTT. The V call is TRBV12-3 or TRBV12-4, the J call TRBJ1-5; 11 bases fit TRBD1. The length of the CDR3 is 16 residues. V lost 6 bases, J lost 6 bases, and 10 bases stayed unmatched.

This clonotype has a count of ten or more. The rearrangement links TRBV29-1 to TRBJ1-1; D call uncertain. Trimming removed 4 bases at V and 6 bases at J, with 12 bases between. This CDR3 region has 12 residues. Germline CDR1 reads SQVTM; CDR2 reads ANQGSEA. CDR3 sequence reads: CSVGSSRAEAFF. The CDR3 nucleotides read TGCAGCGTTGGAAGCTCCCGGGCTGAAGCTTTCTTT.

This clonotype came up many times. Here the CDR3 reads CASSISLAGGRPYNEQFF. In nucleotides, the CDR3 is TGTGCCAGTAGTATAAGCCTAGCGGGAGGGCGACCCTACAATGAGCAGTTCTTC. The rearrangement links TRBV19 to TRBJ2-1, with 12 bases identical to TRBD2. J gave up 2 bases and V 2 bases, and 7 bases lay outside the gene matches. CDR3 length: 18 residues. In germline, CDR1 is LNHDA, CDR2 SQIVND (reference sequence). The variable domain in full, completed from reference TRBV19 and TRBJ2-1, reads DGGITQSPKYLFRKEGQNVTLSCEQNLNHDAMYWYRQDPGQGLRLIYYSQIVNDFQKGDIAEGYSVSREKKESFPLTVTSAQKNPTAFYLCASSISLAGGRPYNEQFFGPGTRLTVL.

This clonotype came up many times. The CDR3 bases are TGCAGTGCTGGGAGCAGGGAGGGCGGCACAGATACGCAGTATTTT. Its translation: CSAGSREGGTDTQYF. The rearrangement uses TRBV20-1 and TRBJ2-3; 7 bases align to TRBD2. CDR3 length: 15 amino acids. Germline V gene lookup returns CDR1 DFQATT and CDR2 SNEGSKA (reference sequence). The V and J ends lost 5 bases and 1 base, in that order; junction bases with no gene match: 9.

This clonotype was counted many times. This chain joins TRBV7-2 and TRBJ2-5; no definite D call. Germline-derived CDR1 and CDR2 are SGHTA and FQGNSA. Trimming cost V 2 bases and J 1 base, with 5 bases left between them. The CDR3 spans 13 residues. The CDR3 is CASSLMGQETQYF. CDR3 in DNA: TGTGCCAGCAGCTTAATGGGCCAAGAGACCCAGTACTTC.

This clonotype has a handful of counts. This sequence joins TRBV19 and TRBJ2-7; D remains unclear. Germline V CDR1 and CDR2: LNHDA, SQIVND (reference sequence). Trimming took off 3 bases at V and 1 base at J, with 7 bases between the two ends. This CDR3 has 13 residues. For the CDR3, the DNA is TGTGCCAGTAGTATTTCAGTTTCCTACGAGCAGTACTTC. Amino acids: CASSISVSYEQYF.

This clonotype was picked up a small number of times. V usage is TRBV12-3 or TRBV12-4 and J usage is TRBJ1-5, with D possibly being TRBD1 (5 bases). The CDR3 extends over 16 amino acids. Trimming took off 6 bases at V and 0 bases at J, with 15 bases between the two ends. The CDR3 loop reads CASSRWGPNSNQPQHF. DNA for the CDR3: TGTGCCAGCAGCCGGTGGGGACCCAATAGCAATCAGCCCCAGCATTTT.

The chain has TRBV4-3 and TRBJ2-5; possibly TRBD1 for D (6 bases). Germline V CDR1 and CDR2: LGHNA, YSLEER. Trimming took 4 bases from V and 5 from J, leaving 17 bases between them. The CDR3 sequence is 15 residues long. CDR3 protein: CASSLRDTGVETQYF. The CDR3 DNA is TGCGCCAGCAGCCTCCGGGACACGGGCGTCGAGACCCAGTACTTC.

Ten or more counts support this clonotype. V and J are TRBV27 and TRBJ2-3; 12 nucleotides agree with TRBD2. Germline V lookup: CDR1 MNHEY, CDR2 SMNVEV (reference sequence). After removal of 6 bases from V and 3 bases from J, the junction contained 7 bases not matched to a gene. The CDR3 runs to 16 residues. The CDR3 sequence: CASSELTSGRTDTQYF. For the CDR3, the DNA is TGTGCCAGCAGCGAGCTGACTAGCGGGAGAACAGATACGCAGTATTTT.

The chain carries TRBV10-3 and TRBJ2-7; a weak D match, TRBD2 (6 bases). The CDR3 sequence is 15 residues long. Germline CDR1 reads ENHRY; CDR2 reads SYGVKD. V was clipped by 0 bases and J by 7 bases, with 16 bases between them. The CDR3 coding sequence is TGTGCCATCAGTGAGTCTCCCCCCGCGGGGACGGAGCAGTACTTC. It yields the protein CAISESPPAGTEQYF.

This clonotype was counted many times. The chain is built from TRBV6-2 or TRBV6-3 and TRBJ2-2, with 12 bases lining up with TRBD2. This CDR3 contains 17 residues. CDR1 and CDR2 (germline): MNHEY, SVGEGT. V lost 7 bases and J lost 7; bases outside the gene matches: 13. CDR3 sequence reads: CASIGLAGSTFGGELFF. DNA of the CDR3: TGTGCCAGCATCGGACTAGCGGGATCGACCTTTGGCGGGGAGCTGTTTTTT.

CDR3 protein: CASSSLGLDRNEQYF. Here the CDR3 DNA reads TGTGCCAGCAGCTCCCTAGGACTCGACAGGAACGAGCAGTACTTC. The genes are TRBV7-9 and TRBJ2-7, with TRBD1 as a possible D gene (6 bases). V lost 4 bases, J lost 5 bases, and 18 bases lay in between. CDR3 length equals 15 residues. The germline gives CDR1 SEHNR, CDR2 FQNEAQ (reference sequence).